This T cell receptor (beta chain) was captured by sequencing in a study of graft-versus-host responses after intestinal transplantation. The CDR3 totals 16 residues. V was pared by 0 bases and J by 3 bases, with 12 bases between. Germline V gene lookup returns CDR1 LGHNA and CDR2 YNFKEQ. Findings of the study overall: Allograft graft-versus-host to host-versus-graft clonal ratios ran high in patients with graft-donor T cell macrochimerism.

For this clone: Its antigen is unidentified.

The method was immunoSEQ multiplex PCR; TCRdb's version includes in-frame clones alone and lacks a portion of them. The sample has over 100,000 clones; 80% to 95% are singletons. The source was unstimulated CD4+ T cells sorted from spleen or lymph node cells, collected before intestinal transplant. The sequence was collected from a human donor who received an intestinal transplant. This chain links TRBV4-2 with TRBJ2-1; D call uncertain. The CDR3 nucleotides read TGTGCCAGCAGCCAAGATTTCGGACCCTTCTACAATGAGCAGTTCTTC. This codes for CASSQDFGPFYNEQFF.